A selection of T cell receptor beta chains follows, all from one sample in a study of T-cell reconstitution after alpha-beta-depleted transplantation in children. TCRdb reprocessed the PCR reads via MiXCR and lists one record per CDR3 protein. The sample contains 300,000 to 400,000 distinct CDR3 sequences, 10% to 15% of which appear only once. The starting material was PBMCs, obtained from the stem cell graft. Source of these receptors: a human donor who donated a stem cell graft to a child with Fanconi anemia. Both conserved end residues are part of each CDR3. D genes are given only for firm matches. Rows give clone size only sometimes, using once, few, many, or a class for an expanded clone.

D gene	clone size	CDR3 length	V gene	J gene	CDR3 DNA	CDR3 protein
TRBD1	.	14	TRBV9	TRBJ2-5	TGTGCCAGCAGCGCGGAACAGGGGCAAGAGACCCAGTACTTC	CASSAEQGQETQYF
.	many	16	TRBV7-2	TRBJ2-5	TGTGCCAGCAGCTTTAGGGGGACCCGATTCCAAGAGACCCAGTACTTC	CASSFRGTRFQETQYF
TRBD2	many	18	TRBV7-2	TRBJ2-3	TGTGCCAGCAGCTTAGCCCCCCTAGCGGCAACTAGCACAGATACGCAGTATTTT	CASSLAPLAATSTDTQYF
.	.	18	TRBV29-1	TRBJ1-1	TGCAGCGTTGTTCCCCCGGGGCAGGATAGGGTAATGAACACTGAAGCTTTCTTT	CSVVPPGQDRVMNTEAFF
.	.	14	TRBV7-2	TRBJ2-7	TGTGCCAGCAGCTTATCGGGACAAATCTACGAGCAGTACTTC	CASSLSGQIYEQYF
TRBD2	many	16	TRBV12-3/TRBV12-4	TRBJ2-2	TGTGCCAGCAGGGAAGGGAGGGGTTCGAACACCGGGGAGCTGTTTTTT	CASREGRGSNTGELFF
.	many	17	TRBV15	TRBJ2-3	TGTGCCACCAGCAGAGATGGCGGGGCGTCCTTCGCAGATACGCAGTATTTT	CATSRDGGASFADTQYF
TRBD1	few	15	TRBV29-1	TRBJ2-5	TGCAGCGTTGACGGCGGGACAGGGAGTGGGAAGACCCAGTACTTC	CSVDGGTGSGKTQYF
.	many	15	TRBV2	TRBJ1-2	TGTGCCAGCAGCAAGGATTTGACAGCCCTCTATGGCTACACCTTC	CASSKDLTALYGYTF
.	many	18	TRBV6-5	TRBJ2-3	TGTGCCAGCAGTTACTCCCCACTAGCCCTCGCCCATCCCGATACGCAGTATTTT	CASSYSPLALAHPDTQYF
.	many	14	TRBV7-9	TRBJ2-5	TGTGCCAGCAGCCGGGACACGTCTCGAGAGACCCAGTACTTC	CASSRDTSRETQYF
.	.	14	TRBV20-1	TRBJ2-1	TGCAGTGCCACGCAGGGGCCGGGATCCAATGAGCAGTTCTTC	CSATQGPGSNEQFF
TRBD1	few	14	TRBV2	TRBJ1-5	TGTGCCAGCAGCGGGACAGGGGGCAGTCAGCCCCAGCATTTT	CASSGTGGSQPQHF
.	few	14	TRBV7-2	TRBJ2-5	TGTGCCAGCAGCTTTGGGTCTGGCGGAGAGACCCAGTACTTC	CASSFGSGGETQYF
.	.	14	TRBV4-2	TRBJ2-3	TGTGCCAGCGGGGGGGCCCTCGGCCCAGATACGCAGTATTTT	CASGGALGPDTQYF
.	.	14	TRBV6-5	TRBJ1-1	TGTGCCAGCAGTTACTCGAACCGAGGGACTGAAGCTTTCTTT	CASSYSNRGTEAFF
.	many	15	TRBV9	TRBJ1-5	TGTGCCAGCAGCGTAGGAGGTAGTAGCAATCAGCCCCAGCATTTT	CASSVGGSSNQPQHF
.	.	14	TRBV6-1	TRBJ1-6	TGTGCCAGCACCAAAGGTCCAGGCATTTCACCCCTCCACTTT	CASTKGPGISPLHF
TRBD2	many	14	TRBV20-1	TRBJ2-1	TGCAGTGCTAAGTCTAGCGGGGGGAATTTTGAGCAGTTCTTC	CSAKSSGGNFEQFF
.	few	13	TRBV29-1	TRBJ2-5	TGCAGCGTTCTAAGCCAGCACCAAGAGACCCAGTACTTC	CSVLSQHQETQYF
.	.	16	TRBV6-9	TRBJ1-6	TGTGCCAGCAATCCAGAGGGGAGTATAATTAATTCACCCCTCCACTTT	CASNPEGSIINSPLHF
.	.	12	TRBV9	TRBJ2-3	TGTGCCAGCAGCGGGATCACAGATACGCAGTATTTT	CASSGITDTQYF
.	many	14	TRBV2	TRBJ2-2	TGTGCCAGCGGTGGCAGGGTGAACACCGGGGAGCTGTTTTTT	CASGGRVNTGELFF
.	few	14	TRBV30	TRBJ2-2	TGTGCCTGGACGAGGGGCCTTATCACCGGGGAGCTGTTTTTT	CAWTRGLITGELFF
TRBD1	.	13	TRBV28	TRBJ2-5	TGTGCCAGCGGGGGACAGGGCCAAGAGACCCAGTACTTC	CASGGQGQETQYF
.	.	14	TRBV27	TRBJ1-6	TGTGCCAGCAGTTTCGGAGGACCAGTTTCACCCCTCCACTTT	CASSFGGPVSPLHF
TRBD1	few	16	TRBV6-2/TRBV6-3	TRBJ1-1	TGTGCCAGCAGTTACTACGGTTCTCCCGGGACAGCAGAAGCTTTCTTT	CASSYYGSPGTAEAFF
TRBD1	few	15	TRBV10-3	TRBJ1-5	TGTGCCATCAGTGAACGAACAGGGGGCTTTCAGCCCCAGCATTTT	CAISERTGGFQPQHF
TRBD2	many	14	TRBV4-2	TRBJ2-7	TGTGCCAGCAGCCAAGACTGGACTAGCTACGAGCAGTACTTC	CASSQDWTSYEQYF
.	.	12	TRBV6-1	TRBJ1-2	TGTGCCAGCAGTGCTCTTGGCTATGGCTACACCTTC	CASSALGYGYTF
TRBD1	many	14	TRBV29-1	TRBJ1-1	TGCAGCGGTGGACAGGGAGGGATGAACACTGAAGCTTTCTTT	CSGGQGGMNTEAFF
TRBD1	.	14	TRBV12-3/TRBV12-4	TRBJ2-1	TGTGCCAGCAGAAACCGCGACAGGGGTCGAGAGCAGTTCTTC	CASRNRDRGREQFF
TRBD1	few	12	TRBV6-1	TRBJ1-2	TGTGCCAGCAGTGACCCGGACAGGGGGGGTTCCTTC	CASSDPDRGGSF
.	.	17	TRBV6-1	TRBJ2-6	TGTGCCAGCAGCGAACCGGGACTGAACTCTGGGGCCAACGTCCTGACTTTC	CASSEPGLNSGANVLTF
.	few	13	TRBV10-3	TRBJ2-5	TGTGCCATCAGTGTTCCAGAAGAAGAGACCCAGTACTTC	CAISVPEEETQYF
.	many	13	TRBV7-9	TRBJ1-6	TGTGCCAGCAGCTTGACTGAGGATTCACCCCTCCACTTT	CASSLTEDSPLHF
.	.	14	TRBV7-9	TRBJ1-4	TGTGCCAGCAGCTTAGTAGGAGCCAATGAAAAACTGTTTTTT	CASSLVGANEKLFF
.	few	12	TRBV7-9	TRBJ1-5	TGTGCCAGCAGCTTAGAAGGGGAGCCCCAGCATTTT	CASSLEGEPQHF
.	.	15	TRBV7-9	TRBJ2-3	TGTGCCAGCATCCCCTCCAGGGGGGGGACAGATACGCAGTATTTT	CASIPSRGGTDTQYF
TRBD2	few	16	TRBV6-2/TRBV6-3	TRBJ2-5	TGTGCCAGCAGTCTCGGGGTAGCGGGGATCCAAGAGACCCAGTACTTC	CASSLGVAGIQETQYF
.	many	14	TRBV2	TRBJ2-1	TGTGCCAGCAGTGACAGGAGCTCCTACAATGAGCAGTTCTTC	CASSDRSSYNEQFF
.	many	15	TRBV27	TRBJ2-5	TGTGCCAGCAGTACCATCGCAACACCGGGGGAGACCCAGTACTTC	CASSTIATPGETQYF
.	many	13	TRBV6-4	TRBJ2-1	TGTGCCAGCAGTGGGGGGCCTTACAATGAGCAGTTCTTC	CASSGGPYNEQFF
.	once	14	TRBV7-2	TRBJ2-3	TGTGCCAGCAGCTTTGACTCGAGTCGGGATACGCAGTATTTT	CASSFDSSRDTQYF
.	few	13	TRBV20-1	TRBJ2-7	TGCAGTGCCCATTCCGACGGATCCTACGAGCAGTACTTC	CSAHSDGSYEQYF
TRBD2	.	14	TRBV5-5	TRBJ2-5	TGTGCCAGCAGTCGACTAGCGACGAGAGAGACCCAGTACTTC	CASSRLATRETQYF
TRBD1	many	13	TRBV20-1	TRBJ2-3	TGCAGTGCTAGAGTCAACACAGGGGTTACGCAGTATTTT	CSARVNTGVTQYF
.	few	17	TRBV7-8	TRBJ1-4	TGTGCCAGCAGCTTAAAGAGGAGGGGCCTAACTAATGAAAAACTGTTTTTT	CASSLKRRGLTNEKLFF
.	.	13	TRBV19	TRBJ1-1	TGTGCCAGTAGTATCCGGGGTGGCACTGAAGCTTTCTTT	CASSIRGGTEAFF
.	.	15	TRBV27	TRBJ2-7	TGTGCCAGCAGCCGAGGGATCTGGGGTCCCTACGAGCAGTACTTC	CASSRGIWGPYEQYF
.	few	15	TRBV6-5	TRBJ1-1	TGTGCCAGCAGTCCGTCCCGGAACGAGGACACTGAAGCTTTCTTT	CASSPSRNEDTEAFF
TRBD2	few	16	TRBV9	TRBJ2-2	TGTGCCAGCAGCCCGCGACTAGCGGGGGCCCACGGGGAGCTGTTTTTT	CASSPRLAGAHGELFF
TRBD2	once	17	TRBV5-1	TRBJ2-7	TGCGCCAGCGGCTTGGCTGGGTTAACTAGCGGAATGTACGAGCAGTACTTC	CASGLAGLTSGMYEQYF
.	.	14	TRBV5-1	TRBJ2-2	TGCGCCAGCAGCTTCACAACGAACACCGGGGAGCTGTTTTTT	CASSFTTNTGELFF
.	few	14	TRBV11-2	TRBJ1-2	TGTGCCAGCAGCCCGACGGCCCTGGGCTATGGCTACACCTTC	CASSPTALGYGYTF